This TCR beta chain was identified during a study of PD-1 and CTLA-4 blockade in melanoma. This clone showed up just a few times. Germline CDR1 and CDR2: LNHNV and YYDKDF (reference sequence). The length of the CDR3 is 17 residues. Trimming took 0 bases from V and 0 from J; bases not matched to a gene: 5. The repertoire was sequenced with immunoSEQ multiplex PCR; TCRdb's copy has only in-frame clones and lacks some. The sample yields about 15,000 clones, approximately 70% seen once. This sample comprised CD8+ T cells from peripheral blood, obtained from a patient given anti-PD-1 treatment. The receptor's source is a human donor with melanoma. The chain combines TRBV15 with TRBJ1-1; 9 bases match TRBD1. The CDR3 nucleotides read TGTGCCACCAGCAGAGATCGGGGACAGGGTATGAACACTGAAGCTTTCTTT. Translating it yields CATSRDRGQGMNTEAFF.